The clone carrying this T cell receptor (beta chain) was detected only once. The antigen is undetermined. This CDR3 has 14 residues. V was cut by 0 bases and J by 3 bases, with 7 bases left in between. CDR1 is SGDLS, CDR2 YYNGEE, per germline. This sample is part of a study of EBV T-cell therapy then PD-1 blockade in nasopharyngeal carcinoma. Treatment defined: AdE1-LMPpoly-expanded autologous EBV-specific T-cell therapy followed by anti-PD-1 nivolumab. The assay was immunoSEQ multiplex PCR, and TCRdb's table has in-frame clones only and misses some. The sample contains about 17,000 clones, around four fifths of which appear only once.

This material consisted of CD8+ T cells from blood, taken at day 0 from a patient whose treatment included autologous EBV-specific T cells and nivolumab. This TCR came from a man between 40 and 49 years old with nasopharyngeal carcinoma. The rearrangement links TRBV9 to TRBJ2-1; tentatively, D is TRBD1 (6 bases). CDR3 region: CASSVEDSYNEQFF. The DNA of the CDR3 is TGTGCCAGCAGCGTAGAGGACAGCTACAATGAGCAGTTCTTC.